This T cell receptor beta chain appears in the sequencing data of a study of early T cells in non-severe SARS-CoV-2 infection. This clonotype showed up many times. From the 5' RACE reads, TCRdb called clonotypes with MiXCR, one entry per CDR3 protein. The table has under 70,000 distinct CDR3 sequences, roughly 13% seen once. The germline gives CDR1 DFQATT, CDR2 SNEGSKA (reference sequence). The V and J ends lost 4 bases and 1 base respectively, with 10 bases between them. CDR3 length: 13 residues. The sequence derives from an adult who was a healthcare worker with PCR-confirmed SARS-CoV-2 infection or an uninfected control (not recorded which). The gene calls are TRBV20-1 and TRBJ1-1; D remains unclear. The sequenced material came from whole blood. The CDR3: CSAKFTRNTEAFF. Written as DNA, the CDR3 is TGCAGTGCTAAATTCACAAGGAACACTGAAGCTTTCTTT.